Sequencing of this T cell receptor beta chain was carried out in a study of shared clonotypes between healthy human individuals. Germline assignment: CDR1 SGHVS and CDR2 FQNEAQ. This CDR3 is 13 amino acids long. With 1 base removed from V and 3 bases from J, the gap between germline ends came to 6 bases. This clone was seen a few times. Its specificity is not known. Assay: immunoSEQ multiplex PCR; the TCRdb copy retains only in-frame clones and omits some. The sample includes some 2,100,000 clones, approximately 95% of them seen just once. Study donors comprised healthy, HIV-negative adults devoid of recent acute infection or vaccination. Naive CD45RA+ and memory CD45RA-negative subsets were split from CD4+ cells. Study-wide findings and caveats: Across a handful of donors, naive CD4 shared roughly 5.1%, naive CD8 under 4%, memory CD4 roughly 2.2%, memory CD8 0.4%. Depth of sequencing was expected to influence donor clonotype sharing.

The sample consisted of naive CD4+ T cells sorted from blood. The subset was: CD45RA+ positively selected. The gene calls are TRBV7-8 and TRBJ1-2; no definite D call. This clonotype was sampled from a man aged 18 to 29 in good health. In nucleotides, the CDR3 is TGTGCCAGCAGCTTAGGAGAGGACTATGGCTACACCTTC. As protein: CASSLGEDYGYTF. Using reference TRBV7-8 and TRBJ1-2 for the parts outside the CDR3, the full variable domain is GAGVSQSPRYKVAKRGQDVALRCDPISGHVSLFWYQQALGQGPEFLTYFQNEAQLDKSGLPSDRFFAERPEGSVSTLKIQRTQQEDSAVYLCASSLGEDYGYTFGSGTRLTVV.